These 29 T cell receptor beta chains came from one sample sequenced in a study of response to subunit inactivated influenza vaccine. TCRdb ran MiXCR on the RT-PCR reads and lists one entry per CDR3 protein. Of around 520,000 distinct CDR3 sequences listed, about 25% are singletons. The sample consisted of CD4+ T cells sorted from PBMCs, taken more than 4 days after vaccination. The receptors were sampled from a man aged 45 to 65 who received an inactivated influenza vaccine.

The CDR3 protein is CASSRGTANTDTQYF. The CDR3, as DNA: TGCGCCAGCAGCAGGGGGACAGCGAACACAGATACGCAGTATTTT. This sequence joins TRBV5-1 and TRBJ2-3, with TRBD1 identical over 7 bases. The CDR3 totals 15 residues. J lost 2 bases, V lost 4 bases, and 7 bases had no gene match. Germline V lookup: CDR1 SGHRS, CDR2 YFSETQ.

The chain carries TRBV28 and TRBJ2-5; 8 bases are shared with TRBD1. This CDR3 has 15 amino acids. Germline V lookup: CDR1 MDHEN, CDR2 SYDVKM. V gave up 6 bases and J gave up 5 bases; unmatched junction bases: 11. CDR3 residues: CASSSRTGLGETQYF. CDR3 in DNA: TGTGCCAGCAGCTCGAGGACAGGGCTGGGGGAGACCCAGTACTTC.

In regard to this clonotype: An end of the junction differs from the germline gene, which may be a read error. This chain connects TRBV20-1 to TRBJ2-5; 7 positions agree with TRBD2. This CDR3 has 16 residues. Germline CDR1 reads DFQATT; CDR2 reads SNEGSKA (reference sequence). The CDR3 DNA reads TGCTGTGCTAGAGTAATGACCGGGAGGATCCAAGAGACCCAGTACTTC. Protein: CCARVMTGRIQETQYF.

The chain uses TRBV4-3 and TRBJ2-2, with D hard to call. The CDR3 loop spans 13 amino acids. V lost 5 bases and J 2 bases, leaving 6 bases between the germline ends. Germline V gene data show CDR1 as LGHNA and CDR2 as YSLEER. CDR3 region: CASSIRNTGELFF. The CDR3 nucleotides read TGCGCCAGCAGCATAAGAAACACCGGGGAGCTGTTTTTT.

The rearrangement uses TRBV12-3 or TRBV12-4 and TRBJ2-3; 7 bases are a match to TRBD1. The CDR3 is 15 residues long. V lost 2 bases to trimming and J lost 3 bases; unmatched junction nucleotides: 5. The CDR3 protein is CASSLYRGKTDTQYF. CDR3 nucleotides: TGTGCCAGCAGTTTATACAGGGGAAAAACAGATACGCAGTATTTT.

The chain carries TRBV30 and TRBJ2-1, with D possibly matching TRBD2 (5 bases). Germline loops: CDR1 GTSNPN, CDR2 SVGIG (reference sequence). Trimming pared 7 bases from V and 9 bases from J, leaving 16 bases between. The length of the CDR3 is 12 residues. The CDR3 protein is CAFRRSASEQFF. CDR3 nucleotides: TGTGCCTTCAGGAGGTCTGCGAGTGAGCAGTTCTTC.

The chain combines TRBV6-2 or TRBV6-3 with TRBJ2-7, with 14 positions matching TRBD2. CDR1 is MNHEY and CDR2 is SVGEGT in the germline V gene. The V segment lost 10 bases and the J segment 6 bases; nucleotides outside the gene matches: 8. The CDR3 consists of 14 residues. The CDR3 protein is CATRGLAGGSEQYF. DNA for the CDR3: TGTGCCACCAGAGGACTAGCGGGAGGCAGCGAGCAGTACTTC.

This clonotype was found many times. The rearrangement joins TRBV12-3 or TRBV12-4 to TRBJ2-7; D tentatively fits TRBD1 or TRBD2 (5 bases each). The CDR3 has 12 residues. V was trimmed by 8 bases and J by 2 bases, leaving 10 bases between them. CDR3 nucleotides: TGTGCCAGCTCCCAGGGACCCTACGAGCAGTACTTC. Amino acid sequence: CASSQGPYEQYF.

This chain links TRBV29-1 with TRBJ2-2, with 10 bases aligning to TRBD1. CDR3 length equals 15 residues. Trimming at V came to 4 bases and at J to 6 bases, leaving 8 bases not matched to a gene. Germline V gene sequence: CDR1 SQVTM, CDR2 ANQGSEA. DNA of the CDR3: TGCAGCGTTGCGAGGGGGACAGGGGAGGCCGGGGAGCTGTTTTTT. As protein: CSVARGTGEAGELFF.

The V and J genes are TRBV7-2 and TRBJ2-1, with D unresolved. The CDR3 sequence is 15 residues long. Germline V gene lookup returns CDR1 SGHTA and CDR2 FQGNSA. Trimming stripped 5 bases from V and 1 base from J, with 12 bases between. CDR3 sequence reads: CASSPERFSYNEQFF. CDR3 coding DNA: TGTGCCAGCAGCCCTGAAAGGTTTTCCTACAATGAGCAGTTCTTC.

V usage is TRBV5-1 and J usage is TRBJ2-5; 9 bases are a match to TRBD1. Germline V lookup: CDR1 SGHRS, CDR2 YFSETQ. J lost 5 bases, V lost 3 bases, and 11 bases had no gene match. This CDR3 has 16 amino acids. This CDR3 is CASSSYPGQGWETQYF. For the CDR3, the DNA is TGCGCCAGCAGCTCATACCCGGGACAGGGTTGGGAGACCCAGTACTTC.

The gene calls are TRBV5-1 and TRBJ1-1, with TRBD1 as a possible D gene (6 bases). Germline V gene lookup returns CDR1 SGHRS and CDR2 YFSETQ. This CDR3 is built from 15 residues. V lost 6 bases, J lost 0 bases, and 15 bases lay in between. The CDR3 nucleotides read TGCGCCAGCACTAGGGGGGCTGTCATGAACACTGAAGCTTTCTTT. It yields the protein CASTRGAVMNTEAFF.

This clonotype turned up a few times. The chain carries TRBV7-2 and TRBJ1-1; D remains unclear. CDR1 SGHTA and CDR2 FQGNSA come from the germline V gene. Trimming removed 1 base from V and 3 bases from J, with 15 bases in between. The CDR3 is made up of 16 amino acids. The CDR3 loop is CASSLGFRRWDTEAFF. The CDR3 nucleotides are TGTGCCAGCAGCTTAGGTTTTCGCCGGTGGGACACTGAAGCTTTCTTT.

The sample holds a few counts of this clonotype. This sequence joins TRBV12-3 or TRBV12-4 and TRBJ2-3; TRBD2 agrees at 10 bases. V lost 7 bases, J lost 3 bases, and 10 bases stayed unmatched. The CDR3 is 16 residues long. CDR3: CASTIGAAGGTDTQYF. In DNA form, the CDR3 reads TGTGCCAGCACCATAGGGGCAGCGGGGGGGACAGATACGCAGTATTTT.

This chain uses TRBV7-2 with TRBJ2-1; 10 bases fit TRBD2. The CDR3 contains 14 residues. Germline assignment: CDR1 SGHTA and CDR2 FQGNSA. Trimming took 1 base from V and 10 from J; bases not matched to a gene: 4. DNA for the CDR3: TGTGCCAGCAGCTTAGGGACTAGCGGTATAGAGCAGTTCTTC. Translating gives CASSLGTSGIEQFF.

The chain is built from TRBV20-1 and TRBJ2-1; 12 positions agree with TRBD2. The CDR3 is 16 amino acids. Trimming removed 3 bases from V and 8 bases from J; junction bases left unmatched: 11. Germline CDR1 DFQATT, CDR2 SNEGSKA (reference sequence). DNA of the CDR3: TGCAGTGCTAGTACGCCTAGCGGGGGGGGTATGGATGAGCAGTTCTTC. Amino acids: CSASTPSGGGMDEQFF.

The rearrangement links TRBV7-2 to TRBJ2-1; weak D call: TRBD1 (6 bases). There are 15 residues in the CDR3. The germline V gene has CDR1 SGHTA and CDR2 FQGNSA. V lost 6 bases to trimming and J lost 0 bases, with 12 bases between them. This CDR3 reads CASRGQGSSYNEQFF. The CDR3 DNA reads TGTGCCAGCAGAGGTCAGGGGAGCTCCTACAATGAGCAGTTCTTC.

The chain employs TRBV5-6 and TRBJ2-3; D is unclear. CDR1 SGHDT and CDR2 YYEEEE come from the germline V gene. This CDR3 is 13 amino acids long. Trimming took off 2 bases at V and 5 bases at J, with 9 bases between the two ends. The DNA for the CDR3 is TGTGCCAGCAGCTTCGGACGGCAAGATACGCAGTATTTT. Amino acids: CASSFGRQDTQYF.

The chain employs TRBV28 and TRBJ1-2; 10 positions agree with TRBD1. Germline V gene data show CDR1 as MDHEN and CDR2 as SYDVKM. The CDR3 length is 14 residues. V shed 3 bases, J shed 8 bases, and the junction held 6 bases outside the gene matches. DNA for the CDR3: TGTGCCAGCAGTTTTGACAGGGGGCAAGGAGGCTACACCTTC. Amino acid sequence: CASSFDRGQGGYTF.

This clonotype was picked up many times. This sequence joins TRBV5-1 and TRBJ2-5; no definite D call. There are 15 residues in the CDR3. Germline V lookup: CDR1 SGHRS, CDR2 YFSETQ. Trimming removed 0 bases from V and 2 bases from J, with 11 bases in between. In DNA, the CDR3 is TGCGCCAGCAGCTTGGCCCCGACAATTCAAGAGACCCAGTACTTC. Amino acids: CASSLAPTIQETQYF.

The chain joins TRBV4-2 to TRBJ2-1; D possibly matches TRBD1 or TRBD2 (5 bases each). Trimming left V 0 bases short and J 13 bases short, with 16 bases between. Per germline, CDR1 LGHNA and CDR2 YNFKEQ. The length of the CDR3 is 14 residues. The CDR3 spells CASSQDRGGIAQFF. CDR3 DNA: TGTGCCAGCAGCCAAGATCGGGGCGGTATAGCCCAGTTCTTC.

This clonotype was seen a few times. The chain is built from TRBV28 and TRBJ1-2, with 9 bases aligning to TRBD1. CDR1 MDHEN and CDR2 SYDVKM come from the germline V gene. CDR3 length: 15 residues. Losses at the gene ends were 5 bases for V and 4 bases for J; bases not matched to a gene: 8. The CDR3 protein is CASSKRDRESYGYTF. For the CDR3, the DNA is TGTGCCAGCAGTAAGAGGGACAGGGAGAGCTATGGCTACACCTTC.

The chain carries TRBV6-1 and TRBJ2-2, with D unclear. The CDR3 length is 15 residues. Germline CDR1 reads MNHNS; CDR2 reads SASEGT. Trimming stripped 6 bases from V and 4 bases from J, with 15 bases between. The CDR3 loop is CASSLNDKLTGELFF. The DNA of the CDR3 is TGTGCCAGCAGCCTGAATGACAAACTCACCGGGGAGCTGTTTTTT.

The chain uses TRBV5-1 and TRBJ2-7; D gene uncertain. This CDR3 spans 15 amino acids. Trimming pared 1 base from V and 3 bases from J, leaving 14 bases between. Germline V gene data show CDR1 as SGHRS and CDR2 as YFSETQ. CDR3 sequence reads: CASSLRLTEDYEQYF. CDR3 DNA sequence: TGCGCCAGCAGCTTGCGCTTGACGGAAGACTACGAGCAGTACTTC.

In nucleotides, the CDR3 is TGTGCCAGCAGCTTAAAAGTAACAGGGGGAACGAACACCGGGGAGCTGTTTTTT. Translation: CASSLKVTGGTNTGELFF. The J gene is TRBJ2-2, the V gene TRBV11-2, with TRBD1 identical over 8 bases. This CDR3 has 18 amino acids. With 2 bases clipped from V and 0 bases from J, the junction kept 8 bases outside the gene matches. The germline V gene has CDR1 SGHAT and CDR2 FQNNGV.

Only one count was recorded for this clonotype. This chain connects TRBV20-1 to TRBJ2-3, with no clear D. The V and J ends lost 0 bases and 0 bases respectively, with 13 bases between them. The CDR3 sequence is 16 residues long. The germline CDR1 and CDR2 sequences are DFQATT and SNEGSKA (reference sequence). CDR3: CSARDYTGASTDTQYF. CDR3 sequence (DNA): TGCAGTGCTAGAGATTATACCGGTGCTAGCACAGATACGCAGTATTTT.

This clonotype was picked up many times. Here the CDR3 DNA reads TGTGCCAGCAGTTATTCTGGCGAGTACGAGCAGTACTTC. Residues: CASSYSGEYEQYF. The V and J genes are TRBV6-6 and TRBJ2-7; unclear D gene. The CDR3 totals 13 residues. Trimming took off 3 bases at V and 4 bases at J, with 10 bases between the two ends. Per germline, CDR1 MNHNY and CDR2 SVGAGI (reference sequence).

Notes on this clonotype: One junction end disagrees with the germline gene, perhaps due to a read error. DNA of the CDR3: TGTGCTAGCAGCGTAGCAGGGGCAGAGACCCAGTACTTC. This translates into CASSVAGAETQYF. The chain is built from TRBV7-7 and TRBJ2-5; tentative D call: TRBD1 (6 bases). Germline V gene sequence: CDR1 SSHAT, CDR2 FNYEAQ (reference sequence). The CDR3 contains 13 residues.

Concerning this clonotype itself: Because the CDR3 is missing its conserved closing phenylalanine or tryptophan, this is likely a read error. J is TRBJ2-1 and V is TRBV24-1; TRBD1 matches 8 bases. CDR1 is KGHDR, CDR2 SFDVKD, per germline. CDR3 length: 14 residues. With 5 bases clipped from V and 3 bases from J, the junction kept 2 bases outside the gene matches. The CDR3 nucleotides are TGTGCCACCAGTGCACAGGGGGGCTACAATGAGCAGTTCTTA. Protein: CATSAQGGYNEQFL.